The clone carrying this T cell receptor beta chain has a handful of counts. Its antigen is currently unknown. Trimming removed 4 bases from V and 5 bases from J, with 15 bases in between. CDR1 is SGHDT and CDR2 is YYEEEE in the germline V gene. The CDR3 is made up of 14 amino acids. At cycle 4 day 1, cycle 7 day 1, and baseline, blood was sampled. The sample originates from a study of OX40 agonist ivuxolimab in advanced cancers. The wider study: In this trial design, patients received ivuxolimab intravenously at 0.01 to 10 mg/kg every 2 weeks.

Findings of the study overall: In the 0.1-3.0 mg/kg groups, partial responders showed among the lowest expansion.

Sequencing used immunoSEQ multiplex PCR; TCRdb keeps in-frame clones, though not all of them. Among tens of thousands of clones listed, about nine tenths were seen once. This sequence joins TRBV5-6 and TRBJ1-1; maybe TRBD1 (5 bases). This specimen was CD4+ or CD8+ T cells sorted from blood, taken in a trial of the OX40 agonist ivuxolimab. This TCR derives from an adult with an advanced solid tumor such as melanoma, head and neck, liver or kidney cancer. Here the CDR3 reads CASSITGPGTEAFF. CDR3 coding DNA: TGTGCCAGCAGCATCACAGGACCTGGAACTGAAGCTTTCTTT.